This T cell receptor beta chain was found in a study of beta chain features in type 1 diabetes. Study-level findings and limits: A moderate, significant TCRB CDR3 shortening appeared in type 1 diabetes across four CD4+ subsets.

This clone was counted between two and nine times. Its antigen is as yet unknown. The germline V gene has CDR1 SGHTA and CDR2 FQGNSA. Trimming removed 5 bases at V and 2 bases at J, with 15 bases between. The CDR3 contains 15 residues. It was via CD45RO/CCR7/CD25/CD127/CD95/CD27 that CD4+ naive, central memory, regulatory and stem cell-like memory cells were sorted. The authors reverse transcribed all of the isolated RNA, so sequencing captured expressed TCRB transcripts. Sequencing was performed with immunoSEQ multiplex PCR; in TCRdb, only in-frame clones are kept and a portion is missing. The sample records over 600,000 clones, 9.5% to 15% being singletons.

V usage is TRBV7-2 and J usage is TRBJ2-5, with D maybe TRBD2 (6 bases). Sequencing used naive CD4+ T cells from blood. The clonotype was recovered from a man younger than 45 with type 1 diabetes. The chain's CDR3 is CASSRLRGLQETQYF. The CDR3 nucleotides read TGTGCCAGCAGCCGGCTGCGGGGACTTCAAGAGACCCAGTACTTC.